These T cell receptor beta chains were read from a single sample in a study of T cell repertoires in cytomegalovirus infection. From the reads, TCRdb called clonotypes with MiXCR, one entry per CDR3 protein. This table has about 230,000 distinct CDR3 sequences, 6.5% appearing once. The sample was PBMCs. The source of these receptors is a human donor in good health (CMV status not recorded). Some clones in this sample may be carry-over from other donors' samples. The CDR3 runs from the conserved cysteine through the conserved F or W. Each record gives: V gene, D gene, J gene, clone size, CDR3 DNA, CDR3 protein. D genes are given only for firm matches. Clone sizes are given selectively: once, few, many, or a class where the clone is expanded.

TRBV5-1	NA	TRBJ2-2	many	TGCGCCAGCAGAGAGAGACCGGGCCCCAGGGGCGGGGAGCTGTTTTTT	CASRERPGPRGGELFF
TRBV19	TRBD2	TRBJ2-3	many	TGTGCCAGTGGAGCTAGCGGGGGCACAGATACGCAGTATTTT	CASGASGGTDTQYF
TRBV7-9	TRBD1	TRBJ2-3	many	TGTGCCAGCAGATCCGGGACAGGGGGTACGCAGTATTTT	CASRSGTGGTQYF
TRBV3-1	TRBD1	TRBJ2-4	many	TGTGCCAGCAGCCAAGGATACCGGGACAGCAAAAACATTCAGTACTTC	CASSQGYRDSKNIQYF
TRBV6-2/TRBV6-3	NA	TRBJ2-1	many	TGTGCCAGCAGCTCCGGGGACGTAGGTTCCTACAATGAGCAGTTCTTC	CASSSGDVGSYNEQFF
TRBV20-1	NA	TRBJ1-3	NA	TGCAGTGCCCAAACAGGAAACACCATATATTTT	CSAQTGNTIYF
TRBV20-1	TRBD2	TRBJ2-4	NA	TGCAGTGCTAGCCAACTAGCGGGGGGGCGAAACATTCAGTACTTC	CSASQLAGGRNIQYF
TRBV20-1	TRBD1	TRBJ2-7	many	TGCAGTGCTAGAGAAAGGAGGACAGGTTCCTACGAGCAGTACTTC	CSARERRTGSYEQYF
TRBV4-1	NA	TRBJ2-3	few	TGCGCCAGCAGCCAACGAATTGGGGGCACAGATACGCAGTATTTT	CASSQRIGGTDTQYF
TRBV7-9	NA	TRBJ2-2	many	TGTGCCAGCCTGCATTCTACAGGGTGGAGTGGCGGGGAGCTGTTTTTT	CASLHSTGWSGGELFF
TRBV20-1	TRBD1	TRBJ1-2	NA	TGCAGTGCTAGGGGACAGGGGAAGGGAAACTATGGCTACACCTTC	CSARGQGKGNYGYTF
TRBV5-1	NA	TRBJ1-2	many	TGCGCCAGCAGCACGCGGCGGGATGAGGGCTACACCTTC	CASSTRRDEGYTF
TRBV10-3	NA	TRBJ1-2	many	TGTGCCATCAGTGAGCCAGGGAACTATGGCTACACCTTC	CAISEPGNYGYTF